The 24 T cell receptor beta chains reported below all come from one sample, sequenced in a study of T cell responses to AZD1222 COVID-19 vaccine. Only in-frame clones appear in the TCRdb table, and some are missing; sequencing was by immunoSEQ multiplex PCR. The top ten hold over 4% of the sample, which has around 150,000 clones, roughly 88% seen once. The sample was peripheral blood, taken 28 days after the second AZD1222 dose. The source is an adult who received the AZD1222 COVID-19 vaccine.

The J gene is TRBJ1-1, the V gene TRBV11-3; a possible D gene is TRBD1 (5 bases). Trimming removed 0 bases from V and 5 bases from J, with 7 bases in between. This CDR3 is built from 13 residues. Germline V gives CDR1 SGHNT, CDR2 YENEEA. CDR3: CASSLERGTEAFF. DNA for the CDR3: TGTGCCAGCAGCTTAGAACGGGGGACTGAAGCTTTCTTT. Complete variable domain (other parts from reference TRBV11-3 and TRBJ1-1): EAGVVQSPRYKIIEKKQPVAFWCNPISGHNTLYWYLQNLGQGPELLIRYENEEAVDDSQLPKDRFSAERLKGVDSTLKIQPAELGDSAVYLCASSLERGTEAFFGQGTRLTVV.

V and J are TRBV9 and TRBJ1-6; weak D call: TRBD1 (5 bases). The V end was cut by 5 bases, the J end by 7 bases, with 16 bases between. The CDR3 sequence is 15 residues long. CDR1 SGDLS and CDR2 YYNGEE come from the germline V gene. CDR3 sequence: CASSRRGDRNSPLHF. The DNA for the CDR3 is TGTGCCAGCAGTAGACGGGGGGACCGAAATTCACCCCTCCACTTT.

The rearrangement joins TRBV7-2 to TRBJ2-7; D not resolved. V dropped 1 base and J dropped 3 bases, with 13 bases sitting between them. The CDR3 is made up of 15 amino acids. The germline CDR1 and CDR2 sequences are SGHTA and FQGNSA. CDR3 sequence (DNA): TGTGCCAGCAGCTTAGGCCCGCGAGAGGTCTACGAGCAGTACTTC. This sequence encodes CASSLGPREVYEQYF.

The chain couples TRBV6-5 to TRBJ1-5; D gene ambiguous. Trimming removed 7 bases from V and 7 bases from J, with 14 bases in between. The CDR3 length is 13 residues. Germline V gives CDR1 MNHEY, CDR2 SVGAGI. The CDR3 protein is CASIGRSWQPQHF. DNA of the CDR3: TGTGCCAGCATTGGTAGAAGCTGGCAGCCCCAGCATTTT.

The CDR3 DNA reads TGTGCCAGTCTGGGACAGGACCTGCCGCCCCTCCACTTT. This translates into CASLGQDLPPLHF. V usage is TRBV2 and J usage is TRBJ1-6; TRBD1 agrees at 8 bases. The germline V gene encodes CDR1 SNHLY and CDR2 FYNNEI. This CDR3 has 13 amino acids. Trimming cost V 9 bases and J 13 bases; bases outside gene matches: 11. The full variable domain, with the rest looked up from reference TRBV2 and TRBJ1-6, is EPEVTQTPSHQVTQMGQEVILRCVPISNHLYFYWYRQILGQKVEFLVSFYNNEISEKSEIFDDQFSVERPDGSNFTLKIRSTKLEDSAMYFCASLGQDLPPLHFGNGTRLTVT.

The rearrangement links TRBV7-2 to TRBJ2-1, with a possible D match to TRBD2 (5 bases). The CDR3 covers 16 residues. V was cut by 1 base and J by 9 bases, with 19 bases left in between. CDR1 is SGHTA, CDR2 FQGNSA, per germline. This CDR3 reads CASSLVMTNPYGEQFF. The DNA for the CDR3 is TGTGCCAGCAGCTTAGTAATGACTAATCCTTATGGTGAGCAGTTCTTC.

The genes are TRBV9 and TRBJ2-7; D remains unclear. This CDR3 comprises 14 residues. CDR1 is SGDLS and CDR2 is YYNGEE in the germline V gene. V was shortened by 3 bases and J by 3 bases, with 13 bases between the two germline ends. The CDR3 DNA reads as TGTGCCAGCAGCGCGTGGCAGGAGAACTACGAGCAGTACTTC. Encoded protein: CASSAWQENYEQYF.

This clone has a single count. As DNA, the CDR3 is TGTGCCAACTCTCCGGGTCCGGGCAGGGAGACCCAGTACTTC. Residues: CANSPGPGRETQYF. The chain carries TRBV6-5 and TRBJ2-5, with D hard to call. The CDR3 runs 14 residues. Trimming shortened V by 10 bases and J by 5 bases, and 20 bases separated the two germline ends. Germline V CDR1 and CDR2: MNHEY, SVGAGI.

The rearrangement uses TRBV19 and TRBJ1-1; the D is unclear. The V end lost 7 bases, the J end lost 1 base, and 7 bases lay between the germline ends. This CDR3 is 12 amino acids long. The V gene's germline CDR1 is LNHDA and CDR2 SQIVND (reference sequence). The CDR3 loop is CASKVPNTEAFF. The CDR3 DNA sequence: TGTGCCAGTAAAGTACCGAACACTGAAGCTTTCTTT.

This chain's CDR3 is CATGEETDTQYF. The CDR3 DNA follows: TGTGCCACCGGGGAGGAGACAGATACGCAGTATTTT. The J gene is TRBJ2-3, the V gene TRBV24-1, with a possible D match to TRBD2 (6 bases). CDR3 length equals 12 residues. Germline-derived CDR1 and CDR2 are KGHDR and SFDVKD. Trimming left V 9 bases short and J 3 bases short, with 9 bases between.

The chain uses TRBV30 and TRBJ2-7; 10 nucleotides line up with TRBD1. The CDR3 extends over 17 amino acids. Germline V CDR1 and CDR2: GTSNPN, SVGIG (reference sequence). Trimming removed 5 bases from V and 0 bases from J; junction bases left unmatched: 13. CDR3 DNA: TGTGCCTGGCCCCTTCCTTCCGGGACAGGGGACTCCTACGAGCAGTACTTC. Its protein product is CAWPLPSGTGDSYEQYF.

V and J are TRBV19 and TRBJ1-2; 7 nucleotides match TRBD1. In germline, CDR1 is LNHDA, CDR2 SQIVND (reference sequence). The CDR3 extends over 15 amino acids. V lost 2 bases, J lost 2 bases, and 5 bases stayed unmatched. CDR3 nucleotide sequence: TGTGCCAGTAGTATAATGGGGACAGCGAACTATGGCTACACCTTC. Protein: CASSIMGTANYGYTF.

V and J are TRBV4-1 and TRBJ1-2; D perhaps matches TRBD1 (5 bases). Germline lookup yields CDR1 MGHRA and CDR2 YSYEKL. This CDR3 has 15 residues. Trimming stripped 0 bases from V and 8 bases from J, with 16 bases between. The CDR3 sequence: CASSQDWRGPGGYTF. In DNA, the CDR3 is TGCGCCAGCAGCCAAGATTGGAGGGGCCCTGGGGGCTACACCTTC.

The CDR3 nucleotides read TGTGCCAGCAGTGAACAGGGAGGTAACACTGAAGCTTTCTTT. Protein sequence: CASSEQGGNTEAFF. The chain carries TRBV6-1 and TRBJ1-1; TRBD1 is a possible D gene (5 bases). The CDR3 contains 14 residues. Germline lookup yields CDR1 MNHNS and CDR2 SASEGT. The V end was cut by 2 bases, the J end by 2 bases, with 9 bases between.

CDR3 bases: TGTGCCAGCAGCCCGGACGGAAACTATGGCTACACCTTC. Encoded protein: CASSPDGNYGYTF. The chain uses TRBV4-2 and TRBJ1-2; D unclear. Deletions cut 4 bases from V and 2 bases from J, with 8 bases between. The CDR3 is made up of 13 amino acids. Germline V gives CDR1 LGHNA, CDR2 YNFKEQ.

The CDR3 coding sequence is TGCGCCAGCAGCCCACGAGGACAGGGCTCTGGAAACACCATATATTTT. Its translation is CASSPRGQGSGNTIYF. The V call is TRBV5-1, the J call TRBJ1-3; TRBD1 matches at 8 bases. CDR1 and CDR2 from the germline V gene are SGHRS and YFSETQ. V shed 4 bases, J shed 0 bases, and the junction held 6 bases outside the gene matches. The CDR3 has 16 residues.

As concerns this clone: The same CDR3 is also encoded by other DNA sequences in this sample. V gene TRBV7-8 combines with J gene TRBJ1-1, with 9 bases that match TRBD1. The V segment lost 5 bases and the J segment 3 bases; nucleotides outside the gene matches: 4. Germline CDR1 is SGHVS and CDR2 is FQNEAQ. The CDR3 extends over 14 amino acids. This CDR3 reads CASSLRDRDTEAFF. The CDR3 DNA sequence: TGTGCCAGCAGCCTCCGGGACAGGGACACTGAAGCTTTCTTT.

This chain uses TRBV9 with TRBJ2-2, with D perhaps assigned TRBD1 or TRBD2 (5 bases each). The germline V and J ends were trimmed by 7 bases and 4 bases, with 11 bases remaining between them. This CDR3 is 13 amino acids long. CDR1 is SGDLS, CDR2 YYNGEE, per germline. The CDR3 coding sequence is TGTGCCAGCCGTTCAGGGACCACCGGGGAGCTGTTTTTT. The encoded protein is CASRSGTTGELFF.

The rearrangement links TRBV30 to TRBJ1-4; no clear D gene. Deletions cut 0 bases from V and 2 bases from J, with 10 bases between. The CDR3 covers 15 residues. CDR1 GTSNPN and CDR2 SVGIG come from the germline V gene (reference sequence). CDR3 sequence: CAWSVGQATNEKLFF. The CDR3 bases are TGTGCCTGGAGTGTAGGGCAGGCGACTAATGAAAAACTGTTTTTT. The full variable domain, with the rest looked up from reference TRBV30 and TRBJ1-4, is SQTIHQWPATLVQPVGSPLSLECTVEGTSNPNLYWYRQAAGRGLQLLFYSVGIGQISSEVPQNLSASRPQDRQFILSSKKLLLSDSGFYLCAWSVGQATNEKLFFGSGTQLSVL.

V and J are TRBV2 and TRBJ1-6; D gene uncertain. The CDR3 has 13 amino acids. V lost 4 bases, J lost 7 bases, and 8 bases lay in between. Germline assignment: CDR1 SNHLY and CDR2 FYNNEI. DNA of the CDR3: TGTGCCAGCAGTGTGAGAGGGAATTCACCCCTCCACTTT. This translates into CASSVRGNSPLHF.

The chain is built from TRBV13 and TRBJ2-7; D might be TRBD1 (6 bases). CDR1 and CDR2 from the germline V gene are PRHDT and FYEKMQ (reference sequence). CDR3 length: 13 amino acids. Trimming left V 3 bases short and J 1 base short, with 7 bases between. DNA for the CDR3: TGTGCCAGCAGCTTCGGACAGTCCTACGAGCAGTACTTC. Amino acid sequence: CASSFGQSYEQYF.

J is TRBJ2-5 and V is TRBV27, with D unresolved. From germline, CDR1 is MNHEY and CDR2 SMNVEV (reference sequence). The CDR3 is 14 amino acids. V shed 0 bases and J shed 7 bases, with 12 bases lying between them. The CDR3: CASSLSNYRGTQYF. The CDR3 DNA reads TGTGCCAGCAGTTTATCGAACTATCGCGGGACCCAGTACTTC.

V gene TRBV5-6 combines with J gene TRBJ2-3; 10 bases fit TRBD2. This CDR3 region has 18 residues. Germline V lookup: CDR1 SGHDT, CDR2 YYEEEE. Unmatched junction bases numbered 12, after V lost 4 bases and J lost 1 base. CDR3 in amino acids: CASSLIPAGGPGTDTQYF. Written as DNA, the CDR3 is TGTGCCAGCAGCCTTATACCAGCGGGGGGGCCCGGCACAGATACGCAGTATTTT.

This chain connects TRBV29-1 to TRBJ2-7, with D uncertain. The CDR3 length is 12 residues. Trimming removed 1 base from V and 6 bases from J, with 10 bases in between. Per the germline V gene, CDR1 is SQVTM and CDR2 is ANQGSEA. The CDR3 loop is CSVEVLDAEQYF. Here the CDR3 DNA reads TGCAGCGTTGAAGTGTTGGATGCCGAGCAGTACTTC.